This T cell receptor beta chain originates from a study of T cell responses to AZD1222 COVID-19 vaccine. V shed 5 bases, J shed 1 base, and the junction held 4 bases outside the gene matches. There are 15 residues in the CDR3. The V gene's germline CDR1 is MGHDK and CDR2 SYGVNS. Libraries were prepared by immunoSEQ multiplex PCR; TCRdb keeps only in-frame clonotypes and omits some of them. The repertoire has roughly 100,000 clones, over 70% of them found once; the top ten carry roughly 22%. Study-level findings and limits: Clonal diversity was possibly underestimated, and white British individuals and females predominated among donors.

Of note for this clone: What it binds is not known.

This chain connects TRBV25-1 to TRBJ2-5; 10 nucleotides match TRBD1. This TCR derives from an adult in good health. Sequenced here: peripheral blood, sampled on day 0 of AZD1222 vaccination. DNA for the CDR3: TGTGCCAGCAGTCTGCGGACAGGGGGCCAAGAGACCCAGTACTTC. Protein: CASSLRTGGQETQYF.